This paragraph covers one T cell receptor beta chain sequence. Using immunoSEQ multiplex PCR, the repertoire was profiled, and TCRdb retains in-frame clones only, with some absent. The table includes some 99,000 clones, 88% detected once. V dropped 3 bases and J dropped 8 bases, with 11 bases sitting between them. The CDR3 spans 14 residues. Germline values: CDR1 MNHEY, CDR2 SMNVEV (reference sequence). This specimen belongs to a study of T cell responses to AZD1222 COVID-19 vaccine. Sequencing was performed on peripheral blood, taken on day 0 of MenACWY control vaccination. The rearrangement joins TRBV27 to TRBJ1-6; no reliable D call. This receptor was identified in an adult in good health. The CDR3: CASSLGLVDSPLHF. DNA for the CDR3: TGTGCCAGCAGTTTGGGTCTTGTCGATTCACCCCTCCACTTT.